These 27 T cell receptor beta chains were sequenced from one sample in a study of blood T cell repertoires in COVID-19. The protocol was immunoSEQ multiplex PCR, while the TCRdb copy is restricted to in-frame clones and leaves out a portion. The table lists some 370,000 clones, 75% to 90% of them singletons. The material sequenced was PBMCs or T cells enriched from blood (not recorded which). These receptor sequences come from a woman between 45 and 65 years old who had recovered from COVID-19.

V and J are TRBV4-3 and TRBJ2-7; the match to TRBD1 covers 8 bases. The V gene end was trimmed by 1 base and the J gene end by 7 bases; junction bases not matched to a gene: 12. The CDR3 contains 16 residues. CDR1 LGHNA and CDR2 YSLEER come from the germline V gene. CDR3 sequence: CASSQGSRDRSGEQYF. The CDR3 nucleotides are TGCGCCAGCAGCCAAGGTAGCCGGGACAGGAGCGGTGAGCAGTACTTC.

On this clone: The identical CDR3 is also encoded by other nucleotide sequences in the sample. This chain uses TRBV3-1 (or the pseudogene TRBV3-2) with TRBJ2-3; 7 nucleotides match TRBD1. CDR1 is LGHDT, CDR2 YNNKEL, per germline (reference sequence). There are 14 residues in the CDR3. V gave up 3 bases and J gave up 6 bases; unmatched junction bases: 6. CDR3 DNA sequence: TGTGCCAGCAGCCAGCGACAGGGTACCGATACGCAGTATTTT. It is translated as CASSQRQGTDTQYF.

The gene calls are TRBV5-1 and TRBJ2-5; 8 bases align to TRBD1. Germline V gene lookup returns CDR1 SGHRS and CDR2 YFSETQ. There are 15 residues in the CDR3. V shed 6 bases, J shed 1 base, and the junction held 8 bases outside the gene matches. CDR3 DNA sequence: TGCGCCAGCAACCCAGGGGGCAGCGGCCAAGAGACCCAGTACTTC. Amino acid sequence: CASNPGGSGQETQYF. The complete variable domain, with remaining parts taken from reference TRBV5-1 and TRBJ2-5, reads KAGVTQTPRYLIKTRGQQVTLSCSPISGHRSVSWYQQTPGQGLQFLFEYFSETQRNKGNFPGRFSGRQFSNSRSEMNVSTLELGDSALYLCASNPGGSGQETQYFGPGTRLLVL.

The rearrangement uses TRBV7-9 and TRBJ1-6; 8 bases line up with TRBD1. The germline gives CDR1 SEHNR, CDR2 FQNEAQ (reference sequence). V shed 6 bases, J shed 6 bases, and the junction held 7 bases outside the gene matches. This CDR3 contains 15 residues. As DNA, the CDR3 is TGTGCCAGCAGAGGACAGGGTGGTGGTAATTCACCCCTCCACTTT. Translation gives CASRGQGGGNSPLHF.

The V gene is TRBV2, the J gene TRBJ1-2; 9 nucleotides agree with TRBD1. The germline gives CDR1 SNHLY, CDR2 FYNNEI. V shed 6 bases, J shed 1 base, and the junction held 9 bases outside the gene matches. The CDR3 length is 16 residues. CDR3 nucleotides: TGTGCCAGCAGCCGGGACAGGGCCAGTCTTAACTATGGCTACACCTTC. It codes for CASSRDRASLNYGYTF.

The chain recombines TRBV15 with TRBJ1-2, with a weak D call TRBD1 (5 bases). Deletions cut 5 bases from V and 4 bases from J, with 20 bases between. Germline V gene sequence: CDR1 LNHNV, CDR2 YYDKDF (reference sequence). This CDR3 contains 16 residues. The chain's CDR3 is CATSGGTRTGGYGYTF. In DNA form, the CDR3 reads TGTGCCACCAGCGGAGGGACGCGAACGGGGGGCTATGGCTACACCTTC.

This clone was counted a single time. The CDR3 nucleotides are TGTGCCAGCAGCCCCCCTTCGAGTTTCGCGGCCAGTATAGATGAGCAGTTCTTC. Residues: CASSPPSSFAASIDEQFF. J is TRBJ2-1 and V is TRBV5-8; no firm D call. Per germline, CDR1 SGHTS and CDR2 YDEGEE. This CDR3 region has 18 residues. Between the trimmed V and J ends, which lost 4 bases and 8 bases, there was a span of 28 bases.

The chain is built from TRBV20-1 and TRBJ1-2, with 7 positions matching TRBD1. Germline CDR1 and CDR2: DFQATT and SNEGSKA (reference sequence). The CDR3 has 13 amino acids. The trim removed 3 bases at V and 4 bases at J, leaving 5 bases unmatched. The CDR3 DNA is TGCAGTGCTAGTCCAGGGGGGCCCTATGGCTACACCTTC. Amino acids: CSASPGGPYGYTF.

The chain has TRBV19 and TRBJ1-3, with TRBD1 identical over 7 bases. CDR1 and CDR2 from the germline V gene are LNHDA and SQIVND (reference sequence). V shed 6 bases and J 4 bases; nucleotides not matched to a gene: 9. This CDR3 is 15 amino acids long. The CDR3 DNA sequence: TGTGCCAGTAGCCTCCTGACAGGGCTCGGAAACACCATATATTTT. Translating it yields CASSLLTGLGNTIYF.

CDR3 bases: TGTGCCAGCAGCGCCTCAGAGGGCGTCAAAAACATTCAGTACTTC. Its translation: CASSASEGVKNIQYF. The V call is TRBV7-8, the J call TRBJ2-4, with a weak D call TRBD2 (5 bases). V lost 5 bases to trimming and J lost 3 bases, with 14 bases between them. The CDR3 is 15 residues long. CDR1 is SGHVS and CDR2 is FQNEAQ in the germline V gene.

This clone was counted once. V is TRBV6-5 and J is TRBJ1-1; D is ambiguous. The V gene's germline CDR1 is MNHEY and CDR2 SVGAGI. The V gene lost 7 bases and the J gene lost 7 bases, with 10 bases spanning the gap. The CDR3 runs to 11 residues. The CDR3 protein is CASIRGDEAFF. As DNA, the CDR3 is TGTGCCAGCATCAGAGGTGATGAAGCTTTCTTT.

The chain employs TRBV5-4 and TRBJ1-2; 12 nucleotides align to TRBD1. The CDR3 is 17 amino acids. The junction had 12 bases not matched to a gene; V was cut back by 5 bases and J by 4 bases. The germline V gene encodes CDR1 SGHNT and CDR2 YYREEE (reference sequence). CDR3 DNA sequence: TGTGCCAGCAGGGCGGGGGACAGGGGGCCCGTGGGCTATGGCTACACCTTC. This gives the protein CASRAGDRGPVGYGYTF.

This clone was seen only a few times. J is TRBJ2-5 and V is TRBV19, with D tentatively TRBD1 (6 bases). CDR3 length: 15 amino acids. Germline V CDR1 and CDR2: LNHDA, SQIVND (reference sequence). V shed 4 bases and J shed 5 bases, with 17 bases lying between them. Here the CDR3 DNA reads TGTGCCAGTAGTAAACCGGGACACCTTTTTGAGACCCAGTACTTC. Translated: CASSKPGHLFETQYF.

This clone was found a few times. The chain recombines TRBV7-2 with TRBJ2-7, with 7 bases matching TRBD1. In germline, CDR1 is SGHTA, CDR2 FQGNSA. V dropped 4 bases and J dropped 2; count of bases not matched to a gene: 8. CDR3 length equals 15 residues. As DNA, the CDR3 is TGTGCCAGCAGCTCAGAGGGGGCGCCCCCCTACGAGCAGTACTTC. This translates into CASSSEGAPPYEQYF.

The CDR3 loop is CASSVGTPTYNEQFF. The CDR3, as DNA: TGTGCCAGCAGCGTCGGGACTCCCACCTACAATGAGCAGTTCTTC. V is TRBV9 and J is TRBJ2-1; D is possibly TRBD2 (6 bases). Germline lookup yields CDR1 SGDLS and CDR2 YYNGEE. The CDR3 covers 15 residues. Trimming removed 2 bases from V and 2 bases from J, with 11 bases in between.

DNA for the CDR3: TGTGCCAGCAGCGAGACTAGCGGGAGCTACAATGAGCAGTTCTTC. Translating gives CASSETSGSYNEQFF. The V gene is TRBV5-4, the J gene TRBJ2-1; the match to TRBD2 covers 12 bases. The ends lost 4 bases at V and 3 bases at J; junction bases unmatched: 2. This CDR3 has 15 residues. Germline V gene data show CDR1 as SGHNT and CDR2 as YYREEE (reference sequence).

The CDR3 spells CAWIFDTEAFF. As DNA, the CDR3 is TGTGCCTGGATCTTTGACACTGAAGCTTTCTTT. V and J are TRBV30 and TRBJ1-1; unclear D gene. Deletions cut 4 bases from V and 3 bases from J, with 6 bases between. CDR3 length equals 11 residues. Germline CDR1 and CDR2: GTSNPN and SVGIG (reference sequence).

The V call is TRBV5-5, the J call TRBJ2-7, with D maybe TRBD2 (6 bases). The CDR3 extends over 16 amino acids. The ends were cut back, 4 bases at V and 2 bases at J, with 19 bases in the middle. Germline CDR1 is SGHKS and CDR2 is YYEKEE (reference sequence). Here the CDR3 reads CASSATIGGQTYEQYF. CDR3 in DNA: TGTGCCAGCAGCGCTACCATTGGAGGGCAGACCTACGAGCAGTACTTC.

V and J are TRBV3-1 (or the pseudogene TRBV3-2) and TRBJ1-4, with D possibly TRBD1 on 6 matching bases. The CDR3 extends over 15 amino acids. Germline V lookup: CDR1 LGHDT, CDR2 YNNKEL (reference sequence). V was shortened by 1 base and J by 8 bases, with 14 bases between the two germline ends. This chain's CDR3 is CASSQGRGWDEKLFF. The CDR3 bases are TGTGCCAGCAGCCAAGGCAGGGGCTGGGACGAAAAACTGTTTTTT.

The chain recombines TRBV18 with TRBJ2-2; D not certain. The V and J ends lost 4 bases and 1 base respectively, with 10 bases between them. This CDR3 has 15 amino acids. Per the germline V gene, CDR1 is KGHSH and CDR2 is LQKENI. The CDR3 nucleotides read TGTGCCAGCTCACTCGTAAAGCAGAACACCGGGGAGCTGTTTTTT. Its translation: CASSLVKQNTGELFF.

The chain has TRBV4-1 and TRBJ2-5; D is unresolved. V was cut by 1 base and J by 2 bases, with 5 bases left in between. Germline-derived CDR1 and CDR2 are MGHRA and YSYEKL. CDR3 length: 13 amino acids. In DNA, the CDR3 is TGCGCCAGCAGCCAAGCACAGCAAGAGACCCAGTACTTC. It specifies CASSQAQQETQYF.

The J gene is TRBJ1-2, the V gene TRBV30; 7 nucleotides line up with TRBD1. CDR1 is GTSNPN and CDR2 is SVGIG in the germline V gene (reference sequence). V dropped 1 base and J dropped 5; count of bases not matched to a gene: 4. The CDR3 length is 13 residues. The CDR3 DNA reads TGTGCCTGGAGTGGGAGGGGGCTTTATGGCTACACCTTC. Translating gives CAWSGRGLYGYTF.

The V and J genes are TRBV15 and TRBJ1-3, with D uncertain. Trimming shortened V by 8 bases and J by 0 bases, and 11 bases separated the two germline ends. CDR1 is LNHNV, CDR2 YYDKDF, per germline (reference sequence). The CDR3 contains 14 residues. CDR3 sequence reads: CATSLDRSGNTIYF. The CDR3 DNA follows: TGTGCCACCTCGCTAGACCGCTCTGGAAACACCATATATTTT.

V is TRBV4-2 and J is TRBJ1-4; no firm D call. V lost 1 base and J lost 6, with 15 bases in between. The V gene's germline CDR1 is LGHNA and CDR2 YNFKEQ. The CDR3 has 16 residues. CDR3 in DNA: TGTGCCAGCAGCCAAGGGGCGACGGCAAGTGATGAAAAACTGTTTTTT. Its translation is CASSQGATASDEKLFF.

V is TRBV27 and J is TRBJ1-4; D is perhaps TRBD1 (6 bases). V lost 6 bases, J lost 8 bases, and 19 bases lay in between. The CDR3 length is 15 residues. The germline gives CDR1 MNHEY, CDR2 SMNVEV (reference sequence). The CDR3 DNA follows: TGTGCCAGCAGACTCCAGGGACACTACGGCGAAAAACTGTTTTTT. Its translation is CASRLQGHYGEKLFF.

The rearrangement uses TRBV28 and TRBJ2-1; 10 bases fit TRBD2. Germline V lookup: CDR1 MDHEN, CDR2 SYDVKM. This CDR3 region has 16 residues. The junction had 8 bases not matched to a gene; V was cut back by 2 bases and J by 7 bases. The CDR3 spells CASSLVVAGGLNEQFF. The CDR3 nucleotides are TGTGCCAGCAGTTTAGTAGTAGCGGGGGGCCTAAATGAGCAGTTCTTC.

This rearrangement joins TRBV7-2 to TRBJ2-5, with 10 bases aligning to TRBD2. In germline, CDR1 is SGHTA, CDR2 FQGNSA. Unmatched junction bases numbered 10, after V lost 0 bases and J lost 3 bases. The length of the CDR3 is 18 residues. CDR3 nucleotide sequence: TGTGCCAGCAGCTTAGCCCCACCTGGACTAGCGGCTAAAGAGACCCAGTACTTC. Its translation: CASSLAPPGLAAKETQYF.